This TCR beta chain was retrieved from a study of naive and memory T cell subsets. Study-wide points: Gini index rose across naive, CM, EM and EMRA in CD4 and CD8. Possibly reflecting memory cells re-expressing CD45RA, a few larger clonotypes occurred in naive repertoires, especially CD8.

CD8 T cells were positively selected from what remained after CD4 positive selection. Both TRBC1 and TRBC2 were covered by a beta constant-region primer of two equimolar oligonucleotides. Ligated cDNA was amplified by four rounds of PCR with nested alpha and beta constant-region primers and SP2. TCRdb itself ran the UMI-ligation and nested PCR reads through MiXCR, one entry per CDR3 protein. The table shows approximately 80,000 distinct CDR3 sequences, with 8% to 9.5% occurring only once. This clonotype was picked up a small number of times. As yet, its antigen is unknown. The sequenced sample was naive CD8+ T cells from blood. The TCR originated in a human donor in good health.

CDR3: CASSNPGRGMRNQPQHF. CDR3 sequence (DNA): TGTGCCAGCAGTAATCCGGGTCGTGGTATGCGCAATCAGCCCCAGCATTTT. The gene calls are TRBV2 and TRBJ1-5; no clear D. This CDR3 is 17 amino acids long. With 5 bases removed from V and 2 bases from J, the gap between germline ends came to 19 bases. Germline CDR1 and CDR2: SNHLY and FYNNEI.